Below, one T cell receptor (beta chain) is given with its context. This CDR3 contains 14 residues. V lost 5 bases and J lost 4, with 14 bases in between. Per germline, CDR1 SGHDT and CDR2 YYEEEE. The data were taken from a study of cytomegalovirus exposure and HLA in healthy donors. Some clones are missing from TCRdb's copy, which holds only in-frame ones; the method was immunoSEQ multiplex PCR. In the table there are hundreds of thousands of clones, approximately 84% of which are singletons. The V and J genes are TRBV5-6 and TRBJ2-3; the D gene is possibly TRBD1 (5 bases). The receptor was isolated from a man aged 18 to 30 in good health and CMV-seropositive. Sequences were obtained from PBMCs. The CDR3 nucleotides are TGTGCCAGCAGGAAAAGGGGTTTCGCAGATACGCAGTATTTT. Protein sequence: CASRKRGFADTQYF.